A single sample is the source of the 16 T cell receptor beta chains below, sequenced in a study of cytomegalovirus exposure and HLA in healthy donors. 13 Jbeta primers and 60 Vbeta primers were used for the PCR. Libraries were prepared by immunoSEQ multiplex PCR; TCRdb keeps only in-frame clonotypes and omits some of them. The sample holds 160,000 or so clones, almost 85% seen once. The sequenced material came from PBMCs. The source of these receptors is a woman aged 45 to 65 in good health and CMV-seronegative.

This chain connects TRBV2 to TRBJ2-3; D remains unclear. Deletions cut 2 bases from V and 8 bases from J, with 8 bases between. CDR3 size: 12 residues. CDR1 and CDR2 from the germline V gene are SNHLY and FYNNEI. The CDR3 is CASSESPGTQYF. As DNA, the CDR3 is TGTGCCAGCAGTGAATCCCCCGGTACGCAGTATTTT.

The J gene is TRBJ1-3, the V gene TRBV2; D is uncertain. This CDR3 has 12 residues. CDR1 and CDR2 (germline): SNHLY, FYNNEI. The ends were cut back, 4 bases at V and 2 bases at J, with 3 bases in the middle. CDR3 residues: CASSGAGNTIYF. In DNA, the CDR3 is TGTGCCAGCAGTGGCGCTGGAAACACCATATATTTT.

The V and J genes are TRBV15 and TRBJ2-3; 11 bases map to TRBD2. This CDR3 comprises 18 residues. Germline V CDR1 and CDR2: LNHNV, YYDKDF (reference sequence). The V gene end was trimmed by 1 base and the J gene end by 0 bases; junction bases not matched to a gene: 6. The CDR3 loop is CATSRGTSGPPSTDTQYF. CDR3 nucleotide sequence: TGTGCCACCAGCAGAGGGACTAGCGGGCCACCTAGCACAGATACGCAGTATTTT.

In nucleotides, the CDR3 is TGTGCCAGCAGCTTAGGGCCTGCCTACGAGCAGTACTTC. This sequence encodes CASSLGPAYEQYF. The V and J genes are TRBV28 and TRBJ2-7, with D hard to call. This CDR3 spans 13 amino acids. The V and J ends lost 6 bases and 2 bases respectively, with 11 bases between them. CDR1 is MDHEN, CDR2 SYDVKM, per germline.

In this sample, this clone turned up once. The CDR3 sequence: CARSLAVGQCSYEQYF. The CDR3 coding sequence is TGTGCCAGAAGCTTGGCGGTAGGACAGTGTTCCTACGAGCAGTACTTC. This rearrangement joins TRBV5-3 to TRBJ2-7, with D possibly being TRBD1 (6 bases). TRBV5-3 is given ORF status, its function remaining uncertain. There are 16 residues in the CDR3. Trimming stripped 0 bases from V and 1 base from J, with 14 bases between.

The chain has TRBV6-6 and TRBJ1-5; D is unresolved. V gave up 2 bases and J gave up 3 bases, with 8 bases separating them. The CDR3 consists of 14 residues. Germline CDR1 MNHNY, CDR2 SVGAGI (reference sequence). The CDR3 DNA is TGTGCCAGCAGTTACGGAGGTACCAATCAGCCCCAGCATTTT. Residues: CASSYGGTNQPQHF.

V is TRBV6-6 and J is TRBJ2-3; 11 nucleotides line up with TRBD2. The germline V gene encodes CDR1 MNHNY and CDR2 SVGAGI (reference sequence). CDR3 length equals 16 residues. Trimming at V came to 5 bases and at J to 3 bases, leaving 7 bases not matched to a gene. CDR3 amino acids: CASSVRTSGGTDTQYF. The DNA of the CDR3 is TGTGCCAGCAGTGTACGAACTAGCGGGGGAACAGATACGCAGTATTTT.

This chain uses TRBV9 with TRBJ1-4; perhaps TRBD1 as D (5 bases). CDR1 is SGDLS, CDR2 YYNGEE, per germline. The CDR3 extends over 15 amino acids. Trimming shortened V by 4 bases and J by 8 bases, and 18 bases separated the two germline ends. The CDR3 nucleotides are TGTGCCAGCAGCCGAGATCCAGGGTCTGGGGAAAAACTGTTTTTT. Translated, it gives CASSRDPGSGEKLFF.

The V call is TRBV5-1, the J call TRBJ2-5, with 12 bases matching TRBD2. This CDR3 spans 16 amino acids. Germline V lookup: CDR1 SGHRS, CDR2 YFSETQ. V was pared by 2 bases and J by 1 base, with 3 bases of the junction left unmatched. CDR3 sequence reads: CASSLGTSGFQETQYF. The CDR3 coding sequence is TGCGCCAGCAGCTTAGGGACTAGCGGGTTCCAAGAGACCCAGTACTTC.

The V call is TRBV28, the J call TRBJ2-7; 9 bases match TRBD1. The CDR3 is 17 amino acids. From germline, CDR1 is MDHEN and CDR2 SYDVKM. V shed 2 bases, J shed 6 bases, and the junction held 14 bases outside the gene matches. The CDR3 is CASSLGGAGDRVGEQYF. Written as DNA, the CDR3 is TGTGCCAGCAGTTTAGGAGGCGCCGGGGACAGGGTAGGCGAGCAGTACTTC.

Concerning this clone itself: A read error may produce the germline difference seen at one junction end. The J gene is TRBJ2-3, the V gene TRBV7-7; perhaps TRBD2 as D (5 bases). The germline gives CDR1 SSHAT, CDR2 FNYEAQ (reference sequence). The CDR3 sequence is 15 residues long. The CDR3 is CASSSRPSPTDTQYF. CDR3 DNA: TGTGCTAGCAGCTCGAGGCCTAGCCCCACAGATACGCAGTATTTT.

The chain has TRBV7-8 and TRBJ1-2, with a tentative D call TRBD1 (6 bases). Germline-derived CDR1 and CDR2 are SGHVS and FQNEAQ. V shed 1 base and J shed 4 bases, with 16 bases lying between them. This CDR3 is built from 16 residues. This CDR3 is CASSLVQGAKSYGYTF. The CDR3 region has the DNA TGTGCCAGCAGCTTAGTACAGGGAGCGAAATCCTATGGCTACACCTTC.

The chain employs TRBV7-9 and TRBJ1-1; D is unclear. V gave up 5 bases and J gave up 3 bases, with 7 bases separating them. Per the germline V gene, CDR1 is SEHNR and CDR2 is FQNEAQ (reference sequence). The CDR3 has 12 residues. CDR3 loop: CASSPTDTEAFF. CDR3 bases: TGTGCCAGCAGCCCTACGGACACTGAAGCTTTCTTT.

V usage is TRBV7-9 and J usage is TRBJ2-2; possibly TRBD2 for D (5 bases). CDR1 is SEHNR and CDR2 is FQNEAQ in the germline V gene (reference sequence). The CDR3 is 14 residues long. V lost 5 bases to trimming and J lost 3 bases, with 10 bases between them. The DNA for the CDR3 is TGTGCCAGCAGCGCCACCGGGGACACCGGGGAGCTGTTTTTT. Encoded protein: CASSATGDTGELFF.

V and J are TRBV7-3 and TRBJ2-7; 9 bases match TRBD2. CDR3 length: 15 residues. The germline CDR1 and CDR2 sequences are SGHTA and FQGTGA. J gave up 0 bases and V 5 bases, and 5 bases lay outside the gene matches. In DNA, the CDR3 is TGTGCCAGCAGCAGGGGCGGGGGGGCCTCCTACGAGCAGTACTTC. Protein sequence: CASSRGGGASYEQYF.

The V call is TRBV11-2, the J call TRBJ2-7; D may be TRBD2 (6 bases). Trimming stripped 5 bases from V and 7 bases from J, with 15 bases between. The CDR3 is 13 amino acids. Germline CDR1 SGHAT, CDR2 FQNNGV. The CDR3 bases are TGTGCCAGCAGCCTAGGGCGGGGTATTGAGCAGTACTTC. Its protein product is CASSLGRGIEQYF.